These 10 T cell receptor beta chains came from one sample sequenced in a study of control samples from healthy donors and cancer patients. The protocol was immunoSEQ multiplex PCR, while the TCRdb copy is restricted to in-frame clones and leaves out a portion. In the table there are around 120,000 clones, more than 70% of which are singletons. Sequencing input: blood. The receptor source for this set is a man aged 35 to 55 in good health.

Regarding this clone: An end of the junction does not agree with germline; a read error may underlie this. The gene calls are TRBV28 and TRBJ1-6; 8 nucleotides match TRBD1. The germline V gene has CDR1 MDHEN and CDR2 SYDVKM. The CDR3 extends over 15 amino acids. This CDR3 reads CASSLWTGSGSPLHF. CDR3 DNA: TGTGCCAGCAGCTTATGGACAGGGAGTGGGTCACCCCTCCACTTT.

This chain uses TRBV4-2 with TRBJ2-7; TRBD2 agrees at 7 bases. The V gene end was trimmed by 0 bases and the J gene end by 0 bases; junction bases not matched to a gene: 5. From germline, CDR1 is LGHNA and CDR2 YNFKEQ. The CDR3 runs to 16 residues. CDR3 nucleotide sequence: TGTGCCAGCAGCCAAGAGGCTAGCGGACTCTCCTACGAGCAGTACTTC. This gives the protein CASSQEASGLSYEQYF.

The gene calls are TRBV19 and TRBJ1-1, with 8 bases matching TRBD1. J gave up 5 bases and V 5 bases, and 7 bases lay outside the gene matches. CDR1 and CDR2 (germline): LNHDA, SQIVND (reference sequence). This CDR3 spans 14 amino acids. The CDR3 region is CASSSPGGWTEAFF. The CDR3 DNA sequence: TGTGCCAGTAGTTCCCCAGGGGGCTGGACTGAAGCTTTCTTT.

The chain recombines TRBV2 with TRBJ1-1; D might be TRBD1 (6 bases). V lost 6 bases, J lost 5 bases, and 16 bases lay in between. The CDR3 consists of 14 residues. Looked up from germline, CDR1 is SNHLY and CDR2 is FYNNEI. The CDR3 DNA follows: TGTGCCAGCAGGGCTGGGGGGCGCGTTACTGAAGCTTTCTTT. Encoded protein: CASRAGGRVTEAFF.

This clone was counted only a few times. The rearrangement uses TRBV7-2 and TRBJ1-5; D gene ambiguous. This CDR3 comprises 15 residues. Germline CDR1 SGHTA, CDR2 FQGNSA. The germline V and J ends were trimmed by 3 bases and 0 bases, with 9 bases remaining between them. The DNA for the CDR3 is TGTGCCAGCAGCTTGGCCGCAGGTAGCAATCAGCCCCAGCATTTT. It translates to CASSLAAGSNQPQHF.

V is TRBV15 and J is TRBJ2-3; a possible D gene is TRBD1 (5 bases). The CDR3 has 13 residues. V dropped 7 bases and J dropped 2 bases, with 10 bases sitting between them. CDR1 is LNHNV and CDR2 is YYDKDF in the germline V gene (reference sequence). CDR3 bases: TGTGCCACCACTGCAGGGTACACAGATACGCAGTATTTT. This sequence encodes CATTAGYTDTQYF.

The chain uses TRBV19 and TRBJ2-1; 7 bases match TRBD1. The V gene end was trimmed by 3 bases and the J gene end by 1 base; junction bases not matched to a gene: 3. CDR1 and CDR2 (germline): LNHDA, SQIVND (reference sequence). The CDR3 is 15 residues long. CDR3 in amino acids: CASSIEGASYNEQFF. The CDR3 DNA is TGTGCCAGTAGTATTGAGGGGGCATCCTACAATGAGCAGTTCTTC.

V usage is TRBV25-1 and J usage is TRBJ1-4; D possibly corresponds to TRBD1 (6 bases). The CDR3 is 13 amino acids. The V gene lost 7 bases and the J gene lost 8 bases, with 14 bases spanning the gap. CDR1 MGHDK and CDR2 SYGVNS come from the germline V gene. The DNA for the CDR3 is TGTGCCAGCACCGGGACACGCAGAGAAAAACTGTTTTTT. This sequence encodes CASTGTRREKLFF.

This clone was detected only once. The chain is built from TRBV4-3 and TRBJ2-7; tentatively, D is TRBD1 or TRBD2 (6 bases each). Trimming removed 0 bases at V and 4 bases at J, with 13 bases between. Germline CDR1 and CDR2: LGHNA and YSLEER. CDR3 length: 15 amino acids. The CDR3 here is CASSQDRQGRYEQYF. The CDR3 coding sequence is TGCGCCAGCAGCCAAGATCGGCAGGGGAGGTACGAGCAGTACTTC.

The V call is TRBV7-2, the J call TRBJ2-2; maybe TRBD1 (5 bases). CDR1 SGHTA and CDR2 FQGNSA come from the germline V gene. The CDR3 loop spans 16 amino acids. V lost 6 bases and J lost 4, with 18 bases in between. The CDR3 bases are TGTGCCAGCAGTCCTTATCAGGGCCCCAGCACCGGGGAGCTGTTTTTT. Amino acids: CASSPYQGPSTGELFF.